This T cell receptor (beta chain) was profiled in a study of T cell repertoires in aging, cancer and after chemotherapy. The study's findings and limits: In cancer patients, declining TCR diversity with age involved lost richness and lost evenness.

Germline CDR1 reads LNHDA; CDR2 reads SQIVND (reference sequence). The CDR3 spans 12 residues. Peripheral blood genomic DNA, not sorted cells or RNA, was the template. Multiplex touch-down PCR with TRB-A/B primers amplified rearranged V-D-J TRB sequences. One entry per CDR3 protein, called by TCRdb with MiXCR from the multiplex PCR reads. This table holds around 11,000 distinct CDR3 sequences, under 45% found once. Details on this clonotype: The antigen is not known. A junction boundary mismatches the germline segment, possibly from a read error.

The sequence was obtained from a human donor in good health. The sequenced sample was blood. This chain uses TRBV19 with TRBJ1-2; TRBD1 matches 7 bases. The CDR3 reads CGTGQGVYGYTF. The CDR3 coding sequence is TGCGGGACCGGGCAGGGGGTCTATGGCTACACCTTC.